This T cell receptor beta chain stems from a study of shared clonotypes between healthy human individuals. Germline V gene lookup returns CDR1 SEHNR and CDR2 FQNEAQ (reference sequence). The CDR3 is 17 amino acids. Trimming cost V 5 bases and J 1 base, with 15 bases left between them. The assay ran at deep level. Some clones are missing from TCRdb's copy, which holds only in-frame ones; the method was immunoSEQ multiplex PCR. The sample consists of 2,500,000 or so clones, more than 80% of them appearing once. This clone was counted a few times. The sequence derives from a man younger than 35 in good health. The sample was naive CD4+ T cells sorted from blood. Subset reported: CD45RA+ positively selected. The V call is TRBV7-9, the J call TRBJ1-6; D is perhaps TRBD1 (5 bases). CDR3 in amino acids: CASSLGEGRSYNSPLHF. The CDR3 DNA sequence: TGTGCCAGCAGCCTTGGGGAGGGGCGATCCTATAATTCACCCCTCCACTTT.